This T cell receptor beta chain comes out of a study of vaccination effects on CD4 cells after COVID-19. As for the study in general: All participants had two doses of either the BNT162b2 or mRNA-1273 vaccine.

This clone was counted a few times. No antigen is known for it. ViraFEST assay sequencing came after antigen-specific CD4+ T cells were expanded with viral peptide pools. Cultured cells yielded isolated CD4+ T cells after approximately nine days. Culturing of more than 1.5 million PBMC per well took place with roughly 10 IU/ml IL-2 and 10 ug/ml peptides. The CDR3 is 17 amino acids. V lost 7 bases, J lost 10 bases, and 19 bases stayed unmatched. Germline V gene data show CDR1 as LNHDA and CDR2 as SQIVND (reference sequence). Findings and limits, study-wide: From healthy vaccinees, only 1 of 255 vaccine-induced clones also reacted to common cold coronaviruses. Marked contraction was observed in infection-induced and vaccine-induced clones late after vaccination.

TCRdb keeps only in-frame clones here, not all; method: immunoSEQ multiplex PCR. Counted here are some 11,000 clones, roughly 70% occurring once; the ten biggest clones make up about 24%. This material consisted of CD4+ T cells from PBMCs cultured with HCoV-229E spike peptides, taken before COVID-19 vaccination. The rearrangement joins TRBV19 to TRBJ1-2; 12 bases line up with TRBD1. This TCR was recovered from a human donor who received a COVID-19 vaccine. CDR3: CASTIRLSPGTGGDYTF. The CDR3 DNA follows: TGTGCCAGTACCATCCGATTGTCCCCCGGGACAGGGGGCGACTACACCTTC.